This T cell receptor beta chain was sequenced for a study of identical twins (dated by TCRdb to about 2016). With respect to the entire study: TCR alpha and beta repertoires from monozygotic twins, unrelated adults of various ages and cord blood were deep-sequenced to test whether fetal clonotypes persist. To rule out contamination, replicate twin experiments were performed at different times with different library preparation protocols.

Germline trimming: 4 bases from V, 3 bases from J; junction bases outside gene matches: 9. The CDR3, from cysteine to phenylalanine, totals 16 residues. Only the CDR3 portion is preserved as DNA: 48 bases, with reading frame beginning at the first base. CDR1 and CDR2, looked up from the germline V gene, are SNHLY and FYNNEI. Summary of the overall study and its limitations: Because the same donors could not be followed over many years, conclusions were based on cross-sectional statistical analysis. Zero-insertion analyses could be partly confounded by invariant T cells such as MAIT and iNKT, though diverse VJ usage argued against such confounding for most clonotypes. Compared with coincidental sharing between unrelated individuals, out-of-frame TCR alpha sequences shared between twins showed an excess of sequences with low generation probability. The excess sharing between twins in beta out-of-frame sequences was weaker because fewer shared sequences reduced the signal-to-noise ratio. Abundant cord blood beta clonotypes carried fewer insertions; young adult naive repertoires showed a weaker similar trend, while memory repertoires showed none. In monozygotic twins, recombination models systematically underestimated out-of-frame TCR alpha sharing, but the models matched the sharing seen between unrelated individuals.

Only a few counts were recorded for this clonotype. Its antigen is unknown. Base qualities were left out, and no much larger clone turns up one base away. All donors were healthy Caucasians. The twin cohort comprised three pairs of female monozygotic twins, all aged roughly 18 to 30 years. Positive isolation kits from Invitrogen were used to isolate CD4+ and CD8+ T cell populations. Receptor libraries were prepared by 5' RACE. Sequencing relied on an Illumina HiSeq 2000. Template switching introduced a universal primer binding site; the final cDNA contained a unique molecular identifier, enabling accurate counting of TCR cDNA molecules. First-strand cDNA for TCR alpha and beta chains was synthesized from specific primers in the conserved constant-segment region. To control for contamination, every cDNA library carried two barcodes: a SMART-Mk sample barcode plus Illumina barcodes. Two successive PCR steps introduced TruSeq adapter sequences along with Illumina sample barcodes. The TCR alpha and beta cDNA libraries were sequenced on the Illumina HiSeq platform using custom primers. The authors' pipeline ran thus. Raw reads were processed with MiGEC to extract unique molecular identifiers, and MiXCR was used to determine CDR3 positions. Recombination models were inferred per individual with the repgenHMM and IGoR tools using an EM algorithm. Shared clonotype analysis was performed with the tcR package in R, normalizing sharing by the product of cloneset sizes. Out-of-frame nonproductive sequences were analyzed to study raw recombination free of thymic and clonal selection effects. The public reads were reanalyzed by TCRdb: fastp trimming at Q25, MiXCR alignment, in-frame beta chains only. Under each unique CDR3 protein, matching rows form one entry showing the most common genes and DNA. What appears here as the V and J calls and clone size reflects TCRdb's work, not the paper's. This sample comprises 450,000 to 650,000 distinct CDR3 sequences, around 15% of them detected only once. The top ten constitute less than 0.5% of the sample.

The sample also formed part of further work on yellow fever vaccine responses in identical twins. The second study's authors report: According to the authors, in identical twins the way T cells responded to vaccination appeared partly convergent and partly personalized. In identical twins, the study followed T cell clones that responded to the vaccine with precision.

This sequence originates from a woman aged 18 to 35 in good health. Source material: CD4+ T cells sorted from blood. Rearrangement joined TRBV2 to TRBJ2-3, with 8 bases matching TRBD2. The CDR3 reads as follows: CASSVGSSGFTDTQYF. The sequenced DNA: TGTGCCAGCAGTGTTGGTTCTAGCGGGTTTACAGATACGCAGTATTTT.